The rows below give T cell receptor beta chains drawn from one sample of a study of CD8+ T cells in alopecia areata. The method was immunoSEQ multiplex PCR; TCRdb's version includes in-frame clones alone and lacks a portion of them. The data contain roughly 250,000 clones, roughly two thirds of them singletons. The sample consisted of CD4+ T cells sorted from blood, taken at week 0. The receptor set was obtained from a human donor with alopecia areata. CDR3s include the opening cysteine and the closing phenylalanine or tryptophan. The D gene is left open where the match is weak. Size tells how often a clone was seen (once, few, many) or the class of an expanded clone, and some rows leave it out.

J,V,D,size,DNA,CDR3
TRBJ2-7,TRBV30,.,.,TGTGCCTGGAGCCGGCGCCAGGGGCGGGAGCAGTACTTC,CAWSRRQGREQYF
TRBJ1-1,TRBV29-1,TRBD1,.,TGCAGCGTTGGGACAGGAGGGACTGAAGCTTTCTTT,CSVGTGGTEAFF
TRBJ2-1,TRBV29-1,TRBD1,.,TGCAGCGCGACAGGGCCTCTACAATATGAGCAGTTCTTC,CSATGPLQYEQFF
TRBJ2-3,TRBV5-1,.,few,TGCGCCAGCAGCTTGATCAGCACAGATACGCAGTATTTT,CASSLISTDTQYF
TRBJ2-5,TRBV6-1,.,.,TGTGCCAGCAGCATCGGGTGGGCGGAGACCCAGTACTTC,CASSIGWAETQYF
TRBJ2-7,TRBV5-4,TRBD2,.,TGTGCCAGCAGCGGCGGGGGGGTATACGAGCAGTACTTC,CASSGGGVYEQYF
TRBJ2-7,TRBV4-3,TRBD2,.,TGCGCCAGCAGCCGGACTAGCGGCTCCTACGAGCAGTACTTC,CASSRTSGSYEQYF
TRBJ2-5,TRBV9,.,.,TGTGCCAGCAGCCCATCGCTAGACAAAGAGACCCAGTACTTC,CASSPSLDKETQYF
TRBJ2-7,TRBV18,.,.,TGTGCCAGCTCACCACTAGACATCCTGGGGGAGCAGTACTTC,CASSPLDILGEQYF
TRBJ2-7,TRBV5-1,.,.,TGCGCCAGCAGCTTGGTTTCCAGGTCCTACGAGCAGTACTTC,CASSLVSRSYEQYF
TRBJ2-2,TRBV11-3,.,.,TGTGCCAGCAGCTTAGATCCGACCGGGGAGCTGTTTTTT,CASSLDPTGELFF
TRBJ1-2,TRBV5-4,TRBD1,.,TGTGCCAGCAGCCCCAGACAGGGCGACGGTGGCTACACCTTC,CASSPRQGDGGYTF
TRBJ1-6,TRBV9,.,.,TGTGCCAGCAGCGCGAAGGAGGGGAATTCACCCCTCCACTTT,CASSAKEGNSPLHF
TRBJ2-2,TRBV5-1,.,many,TGCGCCAGCACGCGGAGTTGGGACACCGGGGAGCTGTTTTTT,CASTRSWDTGELFF
TRBJ2-7,TRBV29-1,TRBD2,few,TGCAGCGCGGCGGTCCTAGCGGGAGACGAGCAGTACTTC,CSAAVLAGDEQYF
TRBJ1-6,TRBV9,.,.,TGTGCCAGCAGCCCAAGGGTTTACGATTCACCCCTCCACTTT,CASSPRVYDSPLHF
TRBJ2-1,TRBV29-1,TRBD1,.,TGCAGCGAAGGGACAGCTTATGATGAGCAGTTCTTC,CSEGTAYDEQFF
TRBJ2-2,TRBV7-9,.,few,TGTGCCAGCCGGCAGCGAAGCTCCACCGGGGAGCTGTTTTTT,CASRQRSSTGELFF
TRBJ2-7,TRBV4-1,TRBD1,.,TGCGCCAGCAGCCCTCGGACAGGGGGCTCCTACGAGCAGTACTTC,CASSPRTGGSYEQYF
TRBJ2-7,TRBV7-7,.,.,TGTGCTAGCAGCTTAAGCAACGCCGCAGTCGACGAGCAGTACTTC,CASSLSNAAVDEQYF
TRBJ1-1,TRBV30,TRBD1,once,TGTGCCTGGAGCCCGCCCGGGACAGCTAGGGGAGCTTTCTTT,CAWSPPGTARGAFF
TRBJ2-2,TRBV9,.,few,TGTGCCAGCAGCGTGAGGGGAGCGAACACCGGGGAGCTGTTTTTT,CASSVRGANTGELFF
TRBJ1-1,TRBV15,TRBD1,.,TGTGCCACCAGCGGACGACAGGGGGCCGCGAACACTGAAGCTTTCTTT,CATSGRQGAANTEAFF
TRBJ2-5,TRBV29-1,TRBD1,few,TGCAGCGTCTGGACAGGGGGAGAGACCCAGTACTTC,CSVWTGGETQYF
TRBJ2-1,TRBV7-9,TRBD2,.,TGTGCCAGCAGCCCTCGCGGACTAGCGGGGGAGTCCTACAATGAGCAGTTCTTC,CASSPRGLAGESYNEQFF
TRBJ1-2,TRBV29-1,TRBD1,.,TGCAGCGTTGGGACAGGGGGAGGCTACACCTTC,CSVGTGGGYTF
TRBJ2-7,TRBV9,TRBD1,.,TGTGCCAGCAGCGTAGGTGGACAGGGTAGGGGCGAGCAGTACTTC,CASSVGGQGRGEQYF
TRBJ1-1,TRBV6-5,.,.,TGTGCCAGCAGTACCCAGATAGACACTGAAGCTTTCTTT,CASSTQIDTEAFF